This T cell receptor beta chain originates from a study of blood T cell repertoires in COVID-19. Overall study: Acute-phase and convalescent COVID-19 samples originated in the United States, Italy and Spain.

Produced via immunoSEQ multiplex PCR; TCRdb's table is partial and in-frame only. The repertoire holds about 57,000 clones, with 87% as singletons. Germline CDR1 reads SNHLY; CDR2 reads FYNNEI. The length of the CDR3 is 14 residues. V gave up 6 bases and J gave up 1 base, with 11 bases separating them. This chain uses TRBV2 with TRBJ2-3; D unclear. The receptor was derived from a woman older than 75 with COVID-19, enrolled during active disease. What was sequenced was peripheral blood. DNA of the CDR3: TGTGCCAGCAGCCGGCTTCGGGGCACAGATACGCAGTATTTT. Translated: CASSRLRGTDTQYF.